Below are 24 T cell receptor beta chains sequenced from a single sample in a study of blood T cell repertoires in COVID-19. The assay was immunoSEQ multiplex PCR, and TCRdb's table has in-frame clones only and misses some. This table holds a few hundred thousand clones, approximately 84% found once. What was sequenced was peripheral blood. The receptors originated from a man aged 45-65 years with acute or convalescent COVID-19.

The V gene is TRBV7-3, the J gene TRBJ2-3, with D hard to call. There are 13 residues in the CDR3. Germline values: CDR1 SGHTA, CDR2 FQGTGA. V dropped 4 bases and J dropped 0 bases, with 5 bases sitting between them. This CDR3 is CASSSSSTDTQYF. DNA of the CDR3: TGTGCCAGCAGCTCGTCTAGCACAGATACGCAGTATTTT.

The rearrangement uses TRBV2 and TRBJ1-2; 7 bases are a match to TRBD1. This CDR3 is 15 amino acids long. CDR1 and CDR2 (germline): SNHLY, FYNNEI. Unmatched junction bases numbered 9, after V lost 7 bases and J lost 1 base. For the CDR3, the DNA is TGTGCCAGCATCCCAGGGACAGCTTATAACTATGGCTACACCTTC. Translated, it gives CASIPGTAYNYGYTF. Filled out from reference TRBV2 and TRBJ1-2, the complete variable domain reads EPEVTQTPSHQVTQMGQEVILRCVPISNHLYFYWYRQILGQKVEFLVSFYNNEISEKSEIFDDQFSVERPDGSNFTLKIRSTKLEDSAMYFCASIPGTAYNYGYTFGSGTRLTVV.

This chain uses TRBV7-8 with TRBJ2-1; 10 nucleotides agree with TRBD2. V gave up 5 bases and J gave up 1 base; unmatched junction bases: 5. The length of the CDR3 is 16 residues. From germline, CDR1 is SGHVS and CDR2 FQNEAQ. The CDR3 here is CASSISGGLSYNEQFF. For the CDR3, the DNA is TGTGCCAGCAGCATTAGCGGGGGGCTTTCCTACAATGAGCAGTTCTTC.

J is TRBJ1-6 and V is TRBV5-1; a possible D gene is TRBD1 (5 bases). CDR1 SGHRS and CDR2 YFSETQ come from the germline V gene. This CDR3 region has 14 residues. V was cut by 4 bases and J by 10 bases, with 15 bases left in between. The chain's CDR3 is CASSTDSALSPLHF. CDR3 coding DNA: TGCGCCAGCAGCACTGACAGCGCACTCTCACCCCTCCACTTT.

The V call is TRBV6-1, the J call TRBJ1-1; D remains ambiguous. Trimming pared 3 bases from V and 4 bases from J, leaving 18 bases between. CDR1 is MNHNS and CDR2 is SASEGT in the germline V gene. This CDR3 region has 16 residues. CDR3 amino acids: CASSDPTAGSPTEAFF. CDR3 nucleotide sequence: TGTGCCAGCAGTGACCCTACCGCGGGGTCTCCCACTGAAGCTTTCTTT.

This clone appeared once. This chain joins TRBV14 and TRBJ1-3; 7 bases line up with TRBD1. Germline CDR1 SGHDN, CDR2 FVKESK. The CDR3 sequence is 18 residues long. Germline trimming cut 1 base from V and 0 bases from J; bases unmatched to any gene: 9. The CDR3 nucleotides read TGTGCCAGCAGCCAAGGAAGGGCCAGGGGGGACTCTGGAAACACCATATATTTT. This codes for CASSQGRARGDSGNTIYF.

The sample holds one count of this clone. This chain links TRBV9 with TRBJ1-1; no clear D. The V end was cut by 9 bases, the J end by 4 bases, with 13 bases between. This CDR3 has 12 residues. The germline V gene encodes CDR1 SGDLS and CDR2 YYNGEE. For the CDR3, the DNA is TGTGCCATACCGACCCGGGGCACTGAAGCTTTCTTT. This encodes CAIPTRGTEAFF.

The V gene is TRBV19, the J gene TRBJ2-7, with a tentative D call TRBD1 (6 bases). V shed 4 bases and J shed 5 bases, with 21 bases lying between them. Per the germline V gene, CDR1 is LNHDA and CDR2 is SQIVND (reference sequence). The length of the CDR3 is 16 residues. The CDR3 is CASSKRTATSRDEQYF. The CDR3 nucleotides read TGTGCCAGTAGTAAAAGGACAGCCACCTCTCGGGACGAGCAGTACTTC.

The chain combines TRBV5-6 with TRBJ1-2; possibly TRBD1 for D (5 bases). V lost 0 bases and J lost 4, with 19 bases in between. Looked up from germline, CDR1 is SGHDT and CDR2 is YYEEEE. The CDR3 has 17 amino acids. CDR3 sequence reads: CASSLGVPARAIYGYTF. CDR3 DNA sequence: TGTGCCAGCAGCTTGGGAGTCCCAGCCAGGGCCATCTATGGCTACACCTTC.

The chain couples TRBV2 to TRBJ2-1; 8 bases map to TRBD2. With 4 bases clipped from V and 7 bases from J, the junction kept 27 bases outside the gene matches. Germline V gene data show CDR1 as SNHLY and CDR2 as FYNNEI. The CDR3 sequence is 21 residues long. The CDR3 DNA sequence: TGTGCCAGCAGTGTCCCCAAAAGTTACTGGCGGGGGGTATCTAATTTGAATGAGCAGTTCTTC. This gives the protein CASSVPKSYWRGVSNLNEQFF.

The chain uses TRBV3-1 (or the pseudogene TRBV3-2) and TRBJ1-3; tentatively, D is TRBD1 (5 bases). Germline loops: CDR1 LGHDT, CDR2 YNNKEL (reference sequence). CDR3 length: 12 residues. Trimming took 5 bases from V and 4 from J, leaving 6 bases between them. The CDR3: CASSAGGNTIYF. The CDR3 bases are TGTGCCAGCAGCGCAGGGGGAAACACCATATATTTT.

The chain carries TRBV3-1 (or the pseudogene TRBV3-2) and TRBJ1-6, with a tentative D call TRBD1 (6 bases). V was pared by 6 bases and J by 8 bases, with 14 bases between. The CDR3 extends over 14 amino acids. CDR1 is LGHDT, CDR2 YNNKEL, per germline (reference sequence). The CDR3 sequence is CASRQDSRYSPLHF. The CDR3 DNA reads as TGTGCCAGCAGGCAGGACAGCCGATATTCACCCCTCCACTTT.

This clone was observed a few times. The chain links TRBV19 to TRBJ1-1; the D is unclear. Between the trimmed V and J ends, which lost 2 bases and 0 bases, there was a span of 10 bases. The length of the CDR3 is 15 residues. The V gene's germline CDR1 is LNHDA and CDR2 SQIVND (reference sequence). CDR3 in DNA: TGTGCCAGTAGTATAAACGGGGTTTTGAACACTGAAGCTTTCTTT. Its translation: CASSINGVLNTEAFF.

The chain recombines TRBV5-4 with TRBJ1-3; D gene unclear. The CDR3 is 15 residues long. V lost 0 bases to trimming and J lost 0 bases, with 7 bases between them. Germline values: CDR1 SGHNT, CDR2 YYREEE (reference sequence). The CDR3 sequence: CASSLDVNSGNTIYF. CDR3 DNA: TGTGCCAGCAGCTTGGATGTCAACTCTGGAAACACCATATATTTT.

A few counts support this clone. The chain has TRBV6-2 or TRBV6-3 and TRBJ1-5; no clear D. This CDR3 spans 14 amino acids. Trimming removed 2 bases from V and 5 bases from J, with 10 bases in between. Germline V gives CDR1 MNHEY, CDR2 SVGEGT. CDR3 bases: TGTGCCAGCAGTTACGATCCCCACTATCAGCCCCAGCATTTT. This gives the protein CASSYDPHYQPQHF.

In DNA form, the CDR3 reads TGCGCCAGCAGTGAGTCTGTCAGTTCCAATCAGCCCCAGCATTTT. Its protein product is CASSESVSSNQPQHF. The chain joins TRBV10-2 to TRBJ1-5; no definite D call. From germline, CDR1 is WSHSY and CDR2 SAAADI. Between the trimmed V and J ends, which lost 0 bases and 3 bases, there was a span of 9 bases. The CDR3 sequence is 15 residues long.

This clone was seen a single time. The J gene is TRBJ2-7, the V gene TRBV7-9; TRBD1 aligns across 11 bases. The germline V gene has CDR1 SEHNR and CDR2 FQNEAQ (reference sequence). The CDR3 has 14 residues. The V gene end was trimmed by 5 bases and the J gene end by 7 bases; junction bases not matched to a gene: 7. The CDR3 is CASSDPGTGGEQYF. The DNA for the CDR3 is TGTGCCAGCAGCGACCCCGGGACAGGGGGAGAGCAGTACTTC. Full variable domain (remainder filled in from reference TRBV7-9 and TRBJ2-7): DTGVSQNPRHKITKRGQNVTFRCDPISEHNRLYWYRQTLGQGPEFLTYFQNEAQLEKSRLLSDRFSAERPKGSFSTLEIQRTEQGDSAMYLCASSDPGTGGEQYFGPGTRLTVT.

In this sample, this clone turned up a few times. The V gene is TRBV5-1, the J gene TRBJ1-2, with D hard to call. CDR3 length: 12 residues. Germline CDR1 is SGHRS and CDR2 is YFSETQ. V was shortened by 1 base and J by 4 bases, with 5 bases between the two germline ends. Written as DNA, the CDR3 is TGCGCCAGCAGCTTGTCGGGCTATGGCTACACCTTC. Translating gives CASSLSGYGYTF.

In nucleotides, the CDR3 is TGTGCCTGGAGTGTAGACCGGACAGCAACTTCTAATGAAAAACTGTTTTTT. It encodes CAWSVDRTATSNEKLFF. This chain joins TRBV30 and TRBJ1-4; a weak D match, TRBD1 (6 bases). Trimming stripped 0 bases from V and 3 bases from J, with 17 bases between. CDR3 length equals 17 residues. Germline assignment: CDR1 GTSNPN and CDR2 SVGIG (reference sequence).

V usage is TRBV7-7 and J usage is TRBJ2-2; weak D call: TRBD2 (5 bases). CDR1 is SSHAT, CDR2 FNYEAQ, per germline (reference sequence). The CDR3 has 14 amino acids. V shed 5 bases and J shed 6 bases, with 13 bases lying between them. The CDR3 region has the DNA TGTGCCAGCAGCCTACTGTCGGGGTCCGGGGAGCTGTTTTTT. Protein sequence: CASSLLSGSGELFF.

As regards this clone: This same CDR3 is encoded by further DNA sequences in the sample. The chain recombines TRBV29-1 with TRBJ1-2; D is unresolved. Trimming took 4 bases from V and 4 from J, leaving 7 bases between them. CDR3 size: 11 residues. Germline lookup yields CDR1 SQVTM and CDR2 ANQGSEA. CDR3 loop: CSVGQIYGYTF. CDR3 bases: TGCAGCGTTGGGCAGATCTATGGCTACACCTTC. Full variable domain (remainder filled in from reference TRBV29-1 and TRBJ1-2): SAVISQKPSRDICQRGTSLTIQCQVDSQVTMMFWYRQQPGQSLTLIATANQGSEATYESGFVIDKFPISRPNLTFSTLTVSNMSPEDSSIYLCSVGQIYGYTFGSGTRLTVV.

With regard to this clone: Other nucleotide sequences from this sample produce the same CDR3. V is TRBV5-6 and J is TRBJ1-2; D remains unclear. The CDR3 has 12 amino acids. V gave up 1 base and J gave up 7 bases, with 8 bases separating them. Germline CDR1 and CDR2: SGHDT and YYEEEE. CDR3 sequence reads: CASSLSRGGYTF. The CDR3 DNA follows: TGTGCCAGCAGCTTGAGCCGGGGTGGCTACACCTTC.

This sequence joins TRBV28 and TRBJ1-1; D not certain. This CDR3 spans 12 amino acids. In germline, CDR1 is MDHEN, CDR2 SYDVKM. Trimming removed 4 bases from V and 11 bases from J, with 14 bases in between. CDR3 loop: CASSSAPARAFF. As DNA, the CDR3 is TGTGCCAGCAGTTCGGCACCCGCGAGGGCTTTCTTT. Full variable domain (remainder filled in from reference TRBV28 and TRBJ1-1): DVKVTQSSRYLVKRTGEKVFLECVQDMDHENMFWYRQDPGLGLRLIYFSYDVKMKEKGDIPEGYSVSREKKERFSLILESASTNQTSMYLCASSSAPARAFFGQGTRLTVV.

The chain carries TRBV29-1 and TRBJ2-7; 8 bases agree with TRBD2. This CDR3 comprises 12 residues. Germline loops: CDR1 SQVTM, CDR2 ANQGSEA. The ends lost 6 bases at V and 5 bases at J; junction bases unmatched: 6. DNA for the CDR3: TGCAGCGTGGTCGGGGGGGCCCACGAGCAGTACTTC. Its protein product is CSVVGGAHEQYF.